This T cell receptor (beta chain) was sequenced during a study of identical twins (dated by TCRdb to 2016 to 2018). Study-level background: To test whether fetal clonotypes persist, this study deep-sequenced TCR alpha and beta repertoires from monozygotic twins, from unrelated adults of various ages, and from cord blood. To rule out contamination, replicate twin experiments were performed at different times with different library preparation protocols.

This clonotype was counted many times. The specificity of this receptor is unknown. Base quality data are lacking; no much larger clone is found one base away. All donors were healthy Caucasians. Three pairs of female monozygotic twins, all aged about 18 to 30 years, made up the twin cohort. The RNA used for TCR libraries was isolated from peripheral blood mononuclear cells. The paper as a whole reports these results and caveats: Abundant cord blood beta clonotypes had fewer insertions, young adult naive repertoires showed a similar but weaker trend, and memory repertoires showed no such trend. Conclusions relied on cross-sectional statistical analysis, since the same donors could not be followed over many years. Compared with coincidental sharing between unrelated individuals, out-of-frame TCR alpha sequences shared between twins showed an excess of sequences with low generation probability. In beta out-of-frame sequences, excess twin sharing was weaker, because having fewer shared sequences lowered the signal-to-noise ratio. Zero-insertion analyses could be partly confounded by invariant T cells such as MAIT and iNKT, although diverse VJ usage argued against such confounding for most clonotypes. Recombination models systematically underestimated out-of-frame TCR alpha sharing in monozygotic twins but agreed with sharing between unrelated individuals.

Library prep was done by 5' RACE. Instrument used: Illumina HiSeq 2000. A universal primer binding site was added through template switching, and the final cDNA carried a unique molecular identifier so that TCR cDNA molecules could be counted accurately. Specific primers in the conserved constant-segment region were used to synthesize first-strand cDNA for the TCR alpha and beta chains. To control for contamination, each cDNA library was double barcoded with a SMART-Mk sample barcode plus Illumina barcodes. TruSeq adapter sequences along with Illumina sample barcodes were introduced in two successive PCR steps. The TCR alpha and beta cDNA libraries were sequenced on the Illumina HiSeq platform using custom primers. The authors' analysis ran thus. Raw reads were processed with MiGEC to extract unique molecular identifiers, and MiXCR was used to determine CDR3 positions. For each individual, recombination models were inferred using an EM algorithm with the repgenHMM and IGoR tools. Shared clonotypes were analyzed with the tcR package in R, and sharing was normalized by the product of cloneset sizes. To study raw recombination free of thymic and clonal selection effects, out-of-frame nonproductive sequences were analyzed. TCRdb took the public reads, trimmed them with fastp at Q25, ran MiXCR for clone calling and kept in-frame beta chains. Rows are unified per CDR3 protein, each entry keeping the most common DNA and genes. TCRdb, not the authors, supplied the V and J calls. In this sample the table shows approximately 600,000 distinct CDR3 sequences, roughly 9.5% of which occur a single time. The top ten hold around 3% of the sample.

The germline V gene yields SGHTA for CDR1 and FQGNSA for CDR2. Compared with germline, V lacks 1 base and J lacks 6 bases; bases without a gene match: 10. CDR3 length: 16 amino acids, cysteine to phenylalanine. Only the CDR3 part of the read is kept: 48 bases, read in frame from the first base. These data also formed part of another study, on yellow fever vaccine responses in identical twins. Per the second study: The authors reported that the T cell response to vaccination in identical twins appeared partly convergent and partly personalized. The study precisely tracked vaccine-responding T cell clones in identical twins.

The source of this sequence is a woman between 18 and 29 years old in good health. Sequencing was carried out using PBMCs. The sequence links TRBV7-2 to TRBJ2-3; 7 central bases correspond to TRBD2. The nucleotides are TGTGCCAGCAGCTTAGTGGCCGGGAGGCCCTATGATACGCAGTATTTT. Protein translation: CASSLVAGRPYDTQYF. Full variable domain (CDR3 extended with the reference TRBV7-2 and TRBJ2-3 proteins): GAGVSQSPSNKVTEKGKDVELRCDPISGHTALYWYRQSLGQGLEFLIYFQGNSAPDKSGLPSDRFSAERTGGSVSTLTIQRTQQEDSAVYLCASSLVAGRPYDTQYFGPGTRLTVL.